This TCR beta chain was sequenced for a study of CD8 T cells in ankylosing spondylitis. Trimming removed 0 bases from V and 7 bases from J; junction bases left unmatched: 5. From germline, CDR1 is SGHRS and CDR2 YFSETQ. This CDR3 is built from 14 residues. TCRdb processed the 5' RACE reads anew with MiXCR; each CDR3 protein has one entry. The table has approximately 550,000 distinct CDR3 sequences, roughly 13% seen once. About this clonotype: The antigen remains undetermined.

General study findings and limits: Made up of about eight highly homologous variants, a TCR beta motif appeared characteristic of ankylosing spondylitis blood.

This clonotype was sampled from a male donor with ankylosing spondylitis. This sequence joins TRBV5-1 and TRBJ2-7, with 9 nucleotides matching TRBD1. Material for sequencing was blood, either unsorted or a sorted T cell fraction (not recorded which). CDR3 in amino acids: CASSLVGTGPEQYF. DNA for the CDR3: TGCGCCAGCAGCTTGGTTGGGACAGGGCCTGAGCAGTACTTC.